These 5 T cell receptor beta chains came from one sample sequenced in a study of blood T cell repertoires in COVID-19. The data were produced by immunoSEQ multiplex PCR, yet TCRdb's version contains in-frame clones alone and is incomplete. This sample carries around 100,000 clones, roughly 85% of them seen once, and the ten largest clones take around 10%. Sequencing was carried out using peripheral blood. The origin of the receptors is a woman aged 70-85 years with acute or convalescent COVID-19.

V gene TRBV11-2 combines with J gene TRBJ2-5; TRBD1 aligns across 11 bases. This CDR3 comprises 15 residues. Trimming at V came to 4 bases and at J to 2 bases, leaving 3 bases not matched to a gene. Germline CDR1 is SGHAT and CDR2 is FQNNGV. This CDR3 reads CASSWGTGGQETQYF. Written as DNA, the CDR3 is TGTGCCAGCAGCTGGGGGACAGGGGGGCAAGAGACCCAGTACTTC.

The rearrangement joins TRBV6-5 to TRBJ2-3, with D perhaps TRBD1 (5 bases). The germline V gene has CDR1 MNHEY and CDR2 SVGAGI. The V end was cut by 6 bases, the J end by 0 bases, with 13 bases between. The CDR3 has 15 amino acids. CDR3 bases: TGTGCCAGCAGCCTCAGGGTGGGCAGCACAGATACGCAGTATTTT. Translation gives CASSLRVGSTDTQYF.

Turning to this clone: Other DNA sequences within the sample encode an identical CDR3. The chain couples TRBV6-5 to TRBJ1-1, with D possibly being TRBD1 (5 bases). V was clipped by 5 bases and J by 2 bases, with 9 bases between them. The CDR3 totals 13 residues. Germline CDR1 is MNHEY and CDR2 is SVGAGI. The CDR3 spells CASSTTGNTEAFF. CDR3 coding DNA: TGTGCCAGCAGTACAACAGGTAACACTGAAGCTTTCTTT.

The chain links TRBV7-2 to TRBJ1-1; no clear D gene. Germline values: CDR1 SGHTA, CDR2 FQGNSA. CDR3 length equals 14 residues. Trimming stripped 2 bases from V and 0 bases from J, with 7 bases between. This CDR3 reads CASSLTPMNTEAFF. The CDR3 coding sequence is TGTGCCAGCAGCTTAACCCCTATGAACACTGAAGCTTTCTTT.

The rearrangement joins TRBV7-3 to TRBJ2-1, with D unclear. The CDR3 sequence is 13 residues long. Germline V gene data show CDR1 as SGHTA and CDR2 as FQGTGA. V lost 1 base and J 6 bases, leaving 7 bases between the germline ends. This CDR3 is CASSLNTANEQFF. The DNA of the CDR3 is TGTGCCAGCAGCTTAAATACAGCCAATGAGCAGTTCTTC.